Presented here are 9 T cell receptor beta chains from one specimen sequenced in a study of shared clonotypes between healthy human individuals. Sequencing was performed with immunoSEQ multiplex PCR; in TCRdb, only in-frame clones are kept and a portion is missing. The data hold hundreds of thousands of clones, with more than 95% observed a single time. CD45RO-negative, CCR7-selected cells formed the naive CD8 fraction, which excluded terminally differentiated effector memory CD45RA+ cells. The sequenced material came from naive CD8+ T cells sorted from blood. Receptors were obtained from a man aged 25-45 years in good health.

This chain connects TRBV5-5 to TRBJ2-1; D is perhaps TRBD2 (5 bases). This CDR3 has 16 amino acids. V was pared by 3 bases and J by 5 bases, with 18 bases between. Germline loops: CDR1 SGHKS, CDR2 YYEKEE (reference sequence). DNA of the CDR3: TGTGCCAGCAGCTCAGCGCTAGGATCACTAGACAATGAGCAGTTCTTC. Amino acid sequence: CASSSALGSLDNEQFF. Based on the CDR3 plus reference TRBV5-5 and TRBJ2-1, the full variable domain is DAGVTQSPTHLIKTRGQQVTLRCSPISGHKSVSWYQQVLGQGPQFIFQYYEKEERGRGNFPDRFSARQFPNYSSELNVNALLLGDSALYLCASSSALGSLDNEQFFGPGTRLTVL.

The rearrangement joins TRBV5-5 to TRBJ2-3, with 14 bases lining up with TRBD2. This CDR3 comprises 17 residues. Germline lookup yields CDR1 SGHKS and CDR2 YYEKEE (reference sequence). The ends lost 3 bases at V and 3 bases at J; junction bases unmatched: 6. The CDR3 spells CASSYLGTSGSTDTQYF. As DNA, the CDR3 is TGTGCCAGCAGCTACTTAGGGACTAGCGGGAGTACAGATACGCAGTATTTT.

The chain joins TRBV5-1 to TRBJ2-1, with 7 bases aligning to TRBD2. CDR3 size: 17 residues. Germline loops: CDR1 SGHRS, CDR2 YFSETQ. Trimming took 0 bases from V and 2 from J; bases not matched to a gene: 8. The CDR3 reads CASSLAASGIPYNEQFF. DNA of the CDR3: TGCGCCAGCAGCTTGGCCGCGAGCGGGATCCCCTACAATGAGCAGTTCTTC.

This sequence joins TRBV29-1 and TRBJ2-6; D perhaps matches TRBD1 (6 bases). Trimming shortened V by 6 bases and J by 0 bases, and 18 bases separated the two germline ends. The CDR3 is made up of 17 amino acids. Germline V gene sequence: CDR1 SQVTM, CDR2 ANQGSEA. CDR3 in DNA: TGCAGCGTCACCAGACGGGACACCTACTCTGGGGCCAACGTCCTGACTTTC. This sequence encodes CSVTRRDTYSGANVLTF.

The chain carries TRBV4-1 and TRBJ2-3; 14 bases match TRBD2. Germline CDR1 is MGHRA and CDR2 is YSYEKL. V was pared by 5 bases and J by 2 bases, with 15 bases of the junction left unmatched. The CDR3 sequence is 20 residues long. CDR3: CASSSLPGLAGAIDTDTQYF. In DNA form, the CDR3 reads TGCGCCAGCAGCTCCCTCCCGGGACTAGCGGGAGCGATTGACACAGATACGCAGTATTTT.

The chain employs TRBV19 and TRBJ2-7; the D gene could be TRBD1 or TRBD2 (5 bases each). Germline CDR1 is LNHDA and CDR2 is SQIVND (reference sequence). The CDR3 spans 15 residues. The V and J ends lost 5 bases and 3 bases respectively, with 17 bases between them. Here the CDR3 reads CASSVGKGTGYEQYF. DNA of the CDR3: TGTGCCAGTAGTGTGGGTAAGGGGACCGGCTACGAGCAGTACTTC. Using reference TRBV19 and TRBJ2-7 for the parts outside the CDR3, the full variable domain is DGGITQSPKYLFRKEGQNVTLSCEQNLNHDAMYWYRQDPGQGLRLIYYSQIVNDFQKGDIAEGYSVSREKKESFPLTVTSAQKNPTAFYLCASSVGKGTGYEQYFGPGTRLTVT.

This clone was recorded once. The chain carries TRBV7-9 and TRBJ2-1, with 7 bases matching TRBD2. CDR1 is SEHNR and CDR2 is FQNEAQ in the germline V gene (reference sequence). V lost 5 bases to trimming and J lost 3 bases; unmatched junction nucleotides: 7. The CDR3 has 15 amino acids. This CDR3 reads CASSPPQRDYNEQFF. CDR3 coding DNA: TGTGCCAGCAGCCCCCCCCAGCGGGACTACAATGAGCAGTTCTTC.

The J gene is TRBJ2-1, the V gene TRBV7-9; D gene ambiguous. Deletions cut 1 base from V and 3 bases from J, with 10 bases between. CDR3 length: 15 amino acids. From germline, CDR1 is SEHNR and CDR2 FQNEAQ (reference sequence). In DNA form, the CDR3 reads TGTGCCAGCAGCTTAGATGGCTCCTTCTACAATGAGCAGTTCTTC. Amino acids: CASSLDGSFYNEQFF. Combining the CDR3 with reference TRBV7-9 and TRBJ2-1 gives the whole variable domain DTGVSQNPRHKITKRGQNVTFRCDPISEHNRLYWYRQTLGQGPEFLTYFQNEAQLEKSRLLSDRFSAERPKGSFSTLEIQRTEQGDSAMYLCASSLDGSFYNEQFFGPGTRLTVL.

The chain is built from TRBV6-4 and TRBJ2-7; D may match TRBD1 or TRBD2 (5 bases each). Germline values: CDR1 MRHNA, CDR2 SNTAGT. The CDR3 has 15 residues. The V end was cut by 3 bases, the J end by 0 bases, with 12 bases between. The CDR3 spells CASSERARVSYEQYF. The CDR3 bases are TGTGCCAGCAGTGAGCGGGCCAGGGTCTCCTACGAGCAGTACTTC.